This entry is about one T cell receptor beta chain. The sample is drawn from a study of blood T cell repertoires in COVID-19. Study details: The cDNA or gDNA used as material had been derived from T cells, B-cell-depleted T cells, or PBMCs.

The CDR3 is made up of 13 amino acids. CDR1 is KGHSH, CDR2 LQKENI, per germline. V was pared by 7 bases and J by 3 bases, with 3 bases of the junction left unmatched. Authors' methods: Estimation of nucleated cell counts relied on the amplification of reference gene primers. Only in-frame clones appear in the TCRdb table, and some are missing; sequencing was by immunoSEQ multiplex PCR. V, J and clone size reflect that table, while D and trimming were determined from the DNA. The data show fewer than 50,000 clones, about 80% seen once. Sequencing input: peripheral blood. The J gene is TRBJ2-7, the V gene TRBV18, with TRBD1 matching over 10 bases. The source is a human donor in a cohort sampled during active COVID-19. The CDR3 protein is CASFRDRGYEQYF. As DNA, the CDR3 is TGTGCCAGCTTCCGGGACAGGGGCTACGAGCAGTACTTC. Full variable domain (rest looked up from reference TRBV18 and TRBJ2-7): NAGVMQNPRHLVRRRGQEARLRCSPMKGHSHVYWYRQLPEEGLKFMVYLQKENIIDESGMPKERFSAEFPKEGPSILRIQQVVRGDSAAYFCASFRDRGYEQYFGPGTRLTVT.